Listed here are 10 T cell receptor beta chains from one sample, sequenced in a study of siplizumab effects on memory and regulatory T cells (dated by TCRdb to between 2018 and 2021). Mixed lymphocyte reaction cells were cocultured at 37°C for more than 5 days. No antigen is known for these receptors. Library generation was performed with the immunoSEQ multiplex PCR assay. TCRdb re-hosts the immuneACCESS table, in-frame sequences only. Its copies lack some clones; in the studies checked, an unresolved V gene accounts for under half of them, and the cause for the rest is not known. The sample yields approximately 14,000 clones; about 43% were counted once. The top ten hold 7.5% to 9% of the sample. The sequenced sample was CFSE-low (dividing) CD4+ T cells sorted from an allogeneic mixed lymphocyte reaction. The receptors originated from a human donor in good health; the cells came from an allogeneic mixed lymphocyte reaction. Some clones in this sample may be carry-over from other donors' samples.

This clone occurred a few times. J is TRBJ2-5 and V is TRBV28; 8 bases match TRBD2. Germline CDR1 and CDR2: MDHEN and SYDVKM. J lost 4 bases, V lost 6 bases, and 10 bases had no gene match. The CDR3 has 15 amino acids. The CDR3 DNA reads TGTGCCAGCAGGACCCCTAGCGGGCCGAGAGAGACCCAGTACTTC. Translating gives CASRTPSGPRETQYF.

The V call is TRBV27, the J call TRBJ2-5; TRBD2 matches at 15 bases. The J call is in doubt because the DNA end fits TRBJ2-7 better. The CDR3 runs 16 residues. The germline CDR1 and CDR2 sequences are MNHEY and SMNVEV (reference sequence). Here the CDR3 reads CASSLWGGLAGGEQYF. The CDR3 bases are TGTGCCAGCAGTTTATGGGGGGGACTAGCGGGAGGCGAGCAGTACTTC.

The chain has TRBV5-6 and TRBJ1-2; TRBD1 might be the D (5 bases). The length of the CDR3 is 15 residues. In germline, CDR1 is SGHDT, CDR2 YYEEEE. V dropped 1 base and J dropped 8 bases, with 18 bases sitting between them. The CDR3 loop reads CASSLSPGRNIGYTF. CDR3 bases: TGTGCCAGCAGCTTGTCGCCAGGGAGGAACATAGGCTACACCTTC. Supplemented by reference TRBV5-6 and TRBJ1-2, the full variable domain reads DAGVTQSPTHLIKTRGQQVTLRCSPKSGHDTVSWYQQALGQGPQFIFQYYEEEERQRGNFPDRFSGHQFPNYSSELNVNALLLGDSALYLCASSLSPGRNIGYTFGSGTRLTVV.

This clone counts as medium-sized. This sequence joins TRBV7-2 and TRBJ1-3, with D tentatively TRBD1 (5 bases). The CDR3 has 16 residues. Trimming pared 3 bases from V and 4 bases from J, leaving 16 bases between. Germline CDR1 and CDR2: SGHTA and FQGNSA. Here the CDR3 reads CASSLEGPIGGNTIYF. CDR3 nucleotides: TGTGCCAGCAGCTTGGAGGGGCCTATCGGGGGAAACACCATATATTTT.

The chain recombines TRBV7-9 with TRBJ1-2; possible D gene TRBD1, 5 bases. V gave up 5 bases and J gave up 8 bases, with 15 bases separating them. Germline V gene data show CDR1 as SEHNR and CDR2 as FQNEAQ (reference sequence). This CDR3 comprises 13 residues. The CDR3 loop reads CASSLGGLRGYTF. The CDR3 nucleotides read TGTGCCAGCAGCCTCGGGGGGTTGCGGGGCTACACCTTC. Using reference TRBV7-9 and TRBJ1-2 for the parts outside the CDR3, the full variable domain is DTGVSQNPRHKITKRGQNVTFRCDPISEHNRLYWYRQTLGQGPEFLTYFQNEAQLEKSRLLSDRFSAERPKGSFSTLEIQRTEQGDSAMYLCASSLGGLRGYTFGSGTRLTVV.

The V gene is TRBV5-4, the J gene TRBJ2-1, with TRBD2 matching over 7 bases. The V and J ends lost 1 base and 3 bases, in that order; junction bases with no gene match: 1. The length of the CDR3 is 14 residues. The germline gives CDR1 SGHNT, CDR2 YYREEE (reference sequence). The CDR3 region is CASSLTSVYNEQFF. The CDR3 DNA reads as TGTGCCAGCAGCTTGACTAGCGTCTACAATGAGCAGTTCTTC.

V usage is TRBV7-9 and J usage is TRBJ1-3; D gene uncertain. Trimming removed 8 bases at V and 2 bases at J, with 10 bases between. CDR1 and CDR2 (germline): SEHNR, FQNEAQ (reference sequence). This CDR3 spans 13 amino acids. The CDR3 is CASGLLTGNTIYF. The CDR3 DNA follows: TGTGCCAGCGGACTTTTAACTGGAAACACCATATATTTT. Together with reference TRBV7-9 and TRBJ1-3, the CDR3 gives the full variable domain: DTGVSQNPRHKITKRGQNVTFRCDPISEHNRLYWYRQTLGQGPEFLTYFQNEAQLEKSRLLSDRFSAERPKGSFSTLEIQRTEQGDSAMYLCASGLLTGNTIYFGEGSWLTVV.

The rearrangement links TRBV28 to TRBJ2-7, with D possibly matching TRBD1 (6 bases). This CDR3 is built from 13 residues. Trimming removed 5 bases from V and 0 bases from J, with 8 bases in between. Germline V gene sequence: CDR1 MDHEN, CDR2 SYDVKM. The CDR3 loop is CASSTDSSYEQYF. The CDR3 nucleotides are TGTGCCAGCAGTACGGACAGCTCCTACGAGCAGTACTTC. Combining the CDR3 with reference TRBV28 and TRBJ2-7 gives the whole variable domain DVKVTQSSRYLVKRTGEKVFLECVQDMDHENMFWYRQDPGLGLRLIYFSYDVKMKEKGDIPEGYSVSREKKERFSLILESASTNQTSMYLCASSTDSSYEQYFGPGTRLTVT.

CDR3 nucleotide sequence: TGTGCCAGCCGCCTCCAGCGGGGCCACTACGAGCAGTACTTC. As protein: CASRLQRGHYEQYF. V and J are TRBV6-5 and TRBJ2-7; 7 nucleotides align to TRBD2. The ends lost 8 bases at V and 3 bases at J; junction bases unmatched: 10. This CDR3 is built from 14 residues. Germline V CDR1 and CDR2: MNHEY, SVGAGI.

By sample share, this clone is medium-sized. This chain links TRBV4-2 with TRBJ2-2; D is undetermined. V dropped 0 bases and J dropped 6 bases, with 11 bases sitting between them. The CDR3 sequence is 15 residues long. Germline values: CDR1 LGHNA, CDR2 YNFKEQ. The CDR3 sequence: CASSQDIYRPGELFF. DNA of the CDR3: TGTGCCAGCAGCCAAGACATTTATCGCCCCGGGGAGCTGTTTTTT.